This T cell receptor beta chain was identified in a study of blood T cell repertoires in COVID-19. Study details: Spain, Italy and the United States supplied samples that represented acute and convalescent COVID-19. PBMCs, B-cell-depleted T cells, or T cells provided the cDNA or gDNA that made up the material.

Authors' methods: Amplifying reference gene primers gave estimates of nucleated cell counts. The table came from immunoSEQ multiplex PCR; TCRdb's copy has only in-frame clones and leaves some out. V and J calls plus clone size are reproduced from that table; the DNA served to infer D and trimming. The table lists 110,000 to 150,000 clones, 80% to 90% of them singletons. The sequence came from a woman older than 75 with acute or convalescent COVID-19. Sequenced sample: peripheral blood.

CDR3 sequence: CASSIYGGGPGETQYF. As DNA, the CDR3 is TGTGCCAGTAGTATTTATGGCGGGGGCCCGGGGGAGACCCAGTACTTC. The chain has TRBV19 and TRBJ2-5; possible D gene TRBD2, 7 bases. The V gene lost 3 bases and the J gene lost 5 bases, with 19 bases spanning the gap. Germline V gene data show CDR1 as LNHDA and CDR2 as SQIVND (reference sequence). The CDR3 length is 16 residues.